Listed here are 15 T cell receptor beta chains from one sample, sequenced in a study of blood T cell repertoires in COVID-19. Data came from immunoSEQ multiplex PCR; TCRdb stores just in-frame clones and leaves some out. The sample has 150,000 to 200,000 clones; roughly 80% are singletons. Sequenced material: PBMCs or T cells enriched from blood (not recorded which). Source of these receptors: a middle-aged man who had recovered from COVID-19.

The chain has TRBV27 and TRBJ1-6, with D tentatively TRBD1 (5 bases). V was pared by 1 base and J by 1 base, with 14 bases between. The CDR3 length is 18 residues. Per the germline V gene, CDR1 is MNHEY and CDR2 is SMNVEV (reference sequence). The CDR3 region is CASSLFNPGESYNSPLHF. The CDR3 region has the DNA TGTGCCAGCAGTTTATTCAACCCGGGGGAATCCTATAATTCACCCCTCCACTTT.

V usage is TRBV29-1 and J usage is TRBJ1-3, with D tentatively TRBD1 (5 bases). V lost 3 bases and J 0 bases, leaving 9 bases between the germline ends. Looked up from germline, CDR1 is SQVTM and CDR2 is ANQGSEA. The CDR3 is 14 residues long. The CDR3: CSVDPTDSGNTIYF. In nucleotides, the CDR3 is TGCAGCGTTGACCCGACAGACTCTGGAAACACCATATATTTT.

This clone is a singleton in its sample. The chain uses TRBV3-1 (or the pseudogene TRBV3-2) and TRBJ1-1, with 7 nucleotides matching TRBD1. CDR1 and CDR2 from the germline V gene are LGHDT and YNNKEL (reference sequence). The V gene end was trimmed by 1 base and the J gene end by 11 bases; junction bases not matched to a gene: 10. CDR3 length equals 14 residues. The DNA of the CDR3 is TGTGCCAGCAGCCAAGCGGAAGTTACAGGGGCCGCTTTCTTT. Translation: CASSQAEVTGAAFF.

This rearrangement joins TRBV28 to TRBJ2-7, with a possible D match to TRBD1 (6 bases). V gave up 6 bases and J gave up 2 bases, with 14 bases separating them. The CDR3 spans 14 residues. Germline CDR1 is MDHEN and CDR2 is SYDVKM. CDR3 DNA: TGTGCCAGCAGCGCGACAGGTGGTACCTACGAGCAGTACTTC. Protein sequence: CASSATGGTYEQYF.

The chain is built from TRBV14 and TRBJ2-5; tentatively, D is TRBD1 (6 bases). Trimming took off 7 bases at V and 4 bases at J, with 16 bases between the two ends. CDR1 SGHDN and CDR2 FVKESK come from the germline V gene. The CDR3 runs to 14 residues. The CDR3 loop is CASTGSLGGETQYF. The CDR3 DNA sequence: TGTGCCAGCACCGGGTCCTTAGGGGGAGAGACCCAGTACTTC. Combining the CDR3 with reference TRBV14 and TRBJ2-5 gives the whole variable domain EAGVTQFPSHSVIEKGQTVTLRCDPISGHDNLYWYRRVMGKEIKFLLHFVKESKQDESGMPNNRFLAERTGGTYSTLKVQPAELEDSGVYFCASTGSLGGETQYFGPGTRLLVL.

The chain has TRBV5-1 and TRBJ1-1, with TRBD1 identical over 7 bases. The V and J ends lost 4 bases and 4 bases, in that order; junction bases with no gene match: 4. The germline CDR1 and CDR2 sequences are SGHRS and YFSETQ. This CDR3 spans 13 amino acids. Here the CDR3 DNA reads TGCGCCAGCAGCACCCCAGGGGGCACTGAAGCTTTCTTT. Its translation: CASSTPGGTEAFF.

The rearrangement joins TRBV7-3 to TRBJ1-1; D is possibly TRBD1 (5 bases). The CDR3 is 14 residues long. Trimming stripped 4 bases from V and 0 bases from J, with 9 bases between. Germline V CDR1 and CDR2: SGHTA, FQGTGA. CDR3 sequence (DNA): TGTGCCAGCAGCTCAGGACACATGAACACTGAAGCTTTCTTT. Translation gives CASSSGHMNTEAFF.

This clone was found once. The chain recombines TRBV5-1 with TRBJ2-7, with 9 bases lining up with TRBD1. In germline, CDR1 is SGHRS, CDR2 YFSETQ. This CDR3 comprises 15 residues. V dropped 4 bases and J dropped 5; count of bases not matched to a gene: 10. The CDR3 sequence is CASSVIPGQGHEQYF. The CDR3 DNA sequence: TGCGCCAGCAGCGTGATACCGGGACAGGGCCACGAGCAGTACTTC.

This rearrangement joins TRBV5-5 to TRBJ2-7, with 7 bases matching TRBD1. The CDR3 sequence is 14 residues long. V dropped 4 bases and J dropped 4; count of bases not matched to a gene: 8. Germline assignment: CDR1 SGHKS and CDR2 YYEKEE (reference sequence). The CDR3 DNA reads TGTGCCAGCAGCGTGGGACAGCCACTATACGAGCAGTACTTC. It encodes CASSVGQPLYEQYF. Filled out from reference TRBV5-5 and TRBJ2-7, the complete variable domain reads DAGVTQSPTHLIKTRGQQVTLRCSPISGHKSVSWYQQVLGQGPQFIFQYYEKEERGRGNFPDRFSARQFPNYSSELNVNALLLGDSALYLCASSVGQPLYEQYFGPGTRLTVT.

The V call is TRBV27, the J call TRBJ1-1; D remains unclear. V lost 4 bases and J lost 4, with 10 bases in between. CDR1 is MNHEY, CDR2 SMNVEV, per germline (reference sequence). The CDR3 sequence is 13 residues long. CDR3 DNA: TGTGCCAGCAGTTCTCAGGTCGGCACTGAAGCTTTCTTT. This gives the protein CASSSQVGTEAFF.

This clone was seen just once. This chain connects TRBV27 to TRBJ1-6; 7 nucleotides align to TRBD1. Germline V gene lookup returns CDR1 MNHEY and CDR2 SMNVEV (reference sequence). Unmatched junction bases numbered 1, after V lost 1 base and J lost 4 bases. This CDR3 is 15 amino acids long. The DNA for the CDR3 is TGTGCCAGCAGTTTATGGGGACAGTATAATTCACCCCTCCACTTT. It translates to CASSLWGQYNSPLHF.

The chain combines TRBV7-8 with TRBJ2-3; tentative D call: TRBD1 (6 bases). Trimming shortened V by 7 bases and J by 0 bases, and 23 bases separated the two germline ends. CDR3 size: 18 residues. The germline V gene has CDR1 SGHVS and CDR2 FQNEAQ. DNA of the CDR3: TGTGCCAGCACACCCTCAGGGGCCGGGACGCTTAGCACAGATACGCAGTATTTT. Residues: CASTPSGAGTLSTDTQYF.

V gene TRBV5-1 combines with J gene TRBJ1-1; D may be TRBD1 (6 bases). This CDR3 spans 14 amino acids. V gave up 0 bases and J gave up 1 base, with 7 bases separating them. Germline V gives CDR1 SGHRS, CDR2 YFSETQ. CDR3 sequence: CASSLGTENTEAFF. CDR3 coding DNA: TGCGCCAGCAGCTTGGGGACAGAGAACACTGAAGCTTTCTTT.

The rearrangement uses TRBV21-1 and TRBJ1-1. TRBV21-1 is noted as a pseudogene. The CDR3 consists of 16 residues. CDR3 in amino acids: CASSKVIGGGNTEAFF. DNA of the CDR3: TGTGCCAGCAGCAAAGTGATTGGGGGAGGGAACACTGAAGCTTTCTTT.

This clone was seen a handful of times. This chain connects TRBV6-5 to TRBJ1-5; D not resolved. Looked up from germline, CDR1 is MNHEY and CDR2 is SVGAGI. The CDR3 has 15 amino acids. The V gene lost 7 bases and the J gene lost 4 bases, with 17 bases spanning the gap. The CDR3 sequence is CASTIGGVGNQPQHF. CDR3 sequence (DNA): TGTGCCAGCACCATTGGCGGGGTTGGAAATCAGCCCCAGCATTTT.